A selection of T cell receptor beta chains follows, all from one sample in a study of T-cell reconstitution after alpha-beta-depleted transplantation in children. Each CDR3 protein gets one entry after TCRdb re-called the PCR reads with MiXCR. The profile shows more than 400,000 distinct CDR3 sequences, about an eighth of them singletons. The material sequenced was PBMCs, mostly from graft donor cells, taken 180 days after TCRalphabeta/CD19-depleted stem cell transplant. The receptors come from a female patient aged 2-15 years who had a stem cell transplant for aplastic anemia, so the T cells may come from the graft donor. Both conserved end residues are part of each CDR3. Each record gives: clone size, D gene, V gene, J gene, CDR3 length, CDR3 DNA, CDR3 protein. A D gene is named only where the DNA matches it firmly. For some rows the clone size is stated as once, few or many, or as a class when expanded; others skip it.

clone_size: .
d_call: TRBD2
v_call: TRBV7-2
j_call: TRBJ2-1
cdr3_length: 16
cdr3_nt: TGTGCCAGCAGCCCACGTTCGGGACTACTCCCCAATGAGCAGTTCTTC
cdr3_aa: CASSPRSGLLPNEQFF

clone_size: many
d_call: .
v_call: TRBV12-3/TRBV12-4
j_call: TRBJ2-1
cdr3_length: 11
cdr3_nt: TGTGCCAGCAGCTCTCTTGATGAGCAGTTCTTC
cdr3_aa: CASSSLDEQFF

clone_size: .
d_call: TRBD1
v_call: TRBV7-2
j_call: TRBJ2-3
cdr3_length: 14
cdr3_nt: TGTGCCAGCAGACGGACAGGTTCGCATCAGCCCCAGTATTTT
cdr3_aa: CASRRTGSHQPQYF

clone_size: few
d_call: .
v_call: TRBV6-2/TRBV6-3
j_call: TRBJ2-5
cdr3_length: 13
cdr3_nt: TGTGCCAGCATCGCCGACCGGATGCAGACCCAGTACTTC
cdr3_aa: CASIADRMQTQYF

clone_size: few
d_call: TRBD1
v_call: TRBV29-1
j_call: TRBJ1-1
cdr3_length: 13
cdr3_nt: TGCAGCGTTTCGGGGGACAGGGGAGGTGAAGCTTTCTTT
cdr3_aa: CSVSGDRGGEAFF

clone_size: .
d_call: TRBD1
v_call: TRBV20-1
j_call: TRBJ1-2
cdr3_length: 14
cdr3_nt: TGCAGTGCTAGTGCAGGGGGTCGGCCCTATGGCTACACCTTC
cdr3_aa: CSASAGGRPYGYTF

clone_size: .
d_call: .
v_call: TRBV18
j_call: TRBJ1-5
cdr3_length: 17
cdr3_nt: TGTGCCAGCTCACCACTGGTAATAGGGGCGAACAATCAGCCCCAGCATTTT
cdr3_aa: CASSPLVIGANNQPQHF

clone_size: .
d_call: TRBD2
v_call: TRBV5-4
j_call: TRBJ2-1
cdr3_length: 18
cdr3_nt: TGTGCCAGCAGCGGCGGGACTAGCGGGGGAAGATTAGTGAATGAGCAGTTCTTC
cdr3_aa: CASSGGTSGGRLVNEQFF

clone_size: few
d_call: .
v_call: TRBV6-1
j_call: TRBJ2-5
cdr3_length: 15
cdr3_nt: TGTGCCAGCAGTGTGGGACCACAGGGATATGAGACCCAGTACTTC
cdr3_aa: CASSVGPQGYETQYF

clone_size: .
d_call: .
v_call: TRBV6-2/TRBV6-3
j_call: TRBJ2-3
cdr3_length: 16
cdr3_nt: TGTGCCAGCAGTTCATCGATGTGGAGTAGCACAGATACGCAGTATTTT
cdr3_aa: CASSSSMWSSTDTQYF

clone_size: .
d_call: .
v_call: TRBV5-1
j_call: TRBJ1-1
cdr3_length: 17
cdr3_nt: TGCGCCAGCAGCTTGGATGCCCAGGGGAGGGCTACAAGTGAAGCTTTCTTT
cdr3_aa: CASSLDAQGRATSEAFF

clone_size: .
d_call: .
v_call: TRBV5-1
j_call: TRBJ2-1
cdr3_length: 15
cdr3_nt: TGCGCCAGCAGCTTGGTCGCGGAATCCTACAATGAGCAGTTCTTC
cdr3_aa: CASSLVAESYNEQFF

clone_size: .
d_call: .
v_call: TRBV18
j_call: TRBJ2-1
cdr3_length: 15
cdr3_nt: TGTGCCAGCTCACCAAAGCGGGCCGGGTGCAATGAGCAGTTCTTC
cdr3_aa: CASSPKRAGCNEQFF

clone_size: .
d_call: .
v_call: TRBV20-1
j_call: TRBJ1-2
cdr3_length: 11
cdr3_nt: TGCAGTGCTAGTCCAGGGTATGGCTACACCTTC
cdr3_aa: CSASPGYGYTF

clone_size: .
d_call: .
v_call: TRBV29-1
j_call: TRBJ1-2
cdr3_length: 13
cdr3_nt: TGCAGCGTTGATGTGGGGCGGAGGGATGGCTACACCTTC
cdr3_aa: CSVDVGRRDGYTF

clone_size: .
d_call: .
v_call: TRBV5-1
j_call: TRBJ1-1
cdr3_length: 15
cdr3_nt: TGCGCCAGCAGCTTAAGGCAGGGGAGAAGCACTGAAGCTTTCTTT
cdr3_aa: CASSLRQGRSTEAFF